This paragraph covers one TCR beta chain sequence. This sample was taken from a study of T cell changes during pregnancy in multiple sclerosis. Germline loops: CDR1 SNHLY, CDR2 FYNNEI. V was shortened by 5 bases and J by 3 bases, with 10 bases between the two germline ends. The CDR3 loop spans 13 amino acids. Profiled with immunoSEQ multiplex PCR; TCRdb holds only in-frame clones, not every one. Of about 110,000 clones in the sample, roughly 90% are singletons; the top ten hold approximately 1.5%. This receptor was obtained from a female donor with multiple sclerosis, enrolled in a pregnancy study. Here the sequenced sample was peripheral blood, taken after pregnancy. The chain has TRBV2 and TRBJ1-2; D is possibly TRBD1 (5 bases). CDR3: CASSLVTDYGYTF. The CDR3 region has the DNA TGTGCCAGCAGTCTCGTGACAGACTATGGCTACACCTTC. Full variable domain (outside the CDR3, taken from reference TRBV2 and TRBJ1-2): EPEVTQTPSHQVTQMGQEVILRCVPISNHLYFYWYRQILGQKVEFLVSFYNNEISEKSEIFDDQFSVERPDGSNFTLKIRSTKLEDSAMYFCASSLVTDYGYTFGSGTRLTVV.